This TCR beta chain was profiled in a study of Ad26.COV2.S vaccination and SARS-CoV-2 variants. Here immunoSEQ multiplex PCR was the method, and the copy in TCRdb shows in-frame clones only, minus some. Of 400,000 to 450,000 clones in the sample, over 75% were seen once. Treatment reported: roughly 20 received Ad26.COV2.S at low or high dose, single or two shots; several received placebo; per-sample allocation not given. The samples were gathered on day 63 after the first injection of vaccine or placebo. An adult of 18-55 years in Boston served as donor. Losses at the gene ends were 3 bases for V and 2 bases for J; bases not matched to a gene: 3. The CDR3 extends over 14 amino acids. The germline V gene has CDR1 SGHRS and CDR2 YFSETQ.

The clonotype originates from a person aged 18-65 years who received the Ad26.COV2.S COVID-19 vaccine or a placebo. The chain uses TRBV5-1 and TRBJ2-7; 9 positions match TRBD1. Sample: peripheral blood, taken in a trial of Ad26.COV2.S vaccine versus placebo. CDR3 region: CASSYRQGAYEQYF. Written as DNA, the CDR3 is TGCGCCAGCAGCTACCGACAGGGGGCCTACGAGCAGTACTTC.